Sequencing of this T cell receptor beta chain was carried out in a study of CXCR3-negative and CXCR3-positive naive CD8 T cells. The libraries of TRB cDNA were constructed through 5' RACE using UMI labels. TCRdb processed the 5' RACE reads again and assigns one entry to each CDR3 protein, with no DNA. The sample's table shows 45,000 to 65,000 distinct CDR3 sequences. Study conclusions and caveats: Naive cells that were CXCR3-positive had more hydrophobic TRB CDR3s (compared with CXCR3-negative naive cells). CXCR3-negative and CXCR3-positive naive cells shared comparable TRBV-TRBJ usage, but memory cells did not.

The authors gated naive CD8+ T cells as CD45RO-CCR7+CD27+CD95-. Worth noting for this clonotype: Its antigen is still unknown.

The specimen was naive CXCR3- CD8+ T cells from blood. Subset described: CD45RO-CCR7+CD27+CD95- naive CD8+ T cells lacking CXCR3 (TNR3-). The clonotype originates from a human donor in good health. Some clones in this sample may be carry-over from other donors' samples.

CDR3 loop: CSVATGANTGELFF. V is TRBV29-1 and J is TRBJ2-2; the TCRdb D gene call, TRBD1, has no DNA to confirm it. The CDR3 consists of 14 residues. Germline CDR1 and CDR2: SQVTM and ANQGSEA.